Each of the 30 T cell receptor beta chains below was sequenced from the same sample in a study of T cells in Graves' hyperthyroidism and ophthalmopathy. Template material for amplifying TCR beta CDR3 regions consisted of RNA transcripts. The TCR CDR3 was amplified in a first-round RT-PCR using the HTBI primer set. MiXCR, applied by TCRdb to the multiplex PCR reads, yields one record per CDR3 protein. The sample includes under 750,000 distinct CDR3 sequences, roughly a sixth of them seen just once. The sample comprised blood. The receptors originated from a woman aged 45 to 65 with Graves' hyperthyroidism that later progressed to Graves' ophthalmopathy.

The sample holds many counts of this clonotype. V and J are TRBV29-1 and TRBJ2-2; TRBD1 aligns across 7 bases. CDR3 length: 14 residues. From germline, CDR1 is SQVTM and CDR2 ANQGSEA. The junction had 5 bases not matched to a gene; V was cut back by 2 bases and J by 5 bases. The CDR3 sequence: CSVEWGQKTGELFF. Here the CDR3 DNA reads TGCAGCGTTGAATGGGGACAGAAGACCGGGGAGCTGTTTTTT.

The chain combines TRBV10-2 with TRBJ2-5; D might be TRBD1 (6 bases). The germline V gene encodes CDR1 WSHSY and CDR2 SAAADI. This CDR3 is 14 amino acids long. Deletions cut 8 bases from V and 4 bases from J, with 17 bases between. CDR3 sequence (DNA): TGCGCCAGCGTCCATACAGGGTGGACAGAGACCCAGTACTTC. Encoded protein: CASVHTGWTETQYF.

This chain uses TRBV11-2 with TRBJ2-2; 9 nucleotides line up with TRBD1. Per germline, CDR1 SGHAT and CDR2 FQNNGV. The CDR3 sequence is 16 residues long. The ends lost 5 bases at V and 4 bases at J; junction bases unmatched: 8. The chain's CDR3 is CASSPRGDRATGELFF. In DNA, the CDR3 is TGTGCCAGCAGCCCCCGAGGGGACAGGGCCACCGGGGAGCTGTTTTTT.

V gene TRBV4-1 combines with J gene TRBJ2-2; D uncertain. With 0 bases removed from V and 0 bases from J, the gap between germline ends came to 11 bases. The CDR3 is 17 amino acids. The germline V gene encodes CDR1 MGHRA and CDR2 YSYEKL. The CDR3 coding sequence is TGCGCCAGCAGCCAAGAGCGTGACATGACGAACACCGGGGAGCTGTTTTTT. The encoded protein is CASSQERDMTNTGELFF.

Points on this clonotype: A read error may account for a junction end that differs from germline. The chain combines TRBV20-1 with TRBJ1-2, with D tentatively TRBD1 (6 bases). In germline, CDR1 is DFQATT, CDR2 SNEGSKA (reference sequence). CDR3 length: 14 residues. Written as DNA, the CDR3 is TGCAGTGCTAGAGATACGGGACACAAAGATTTTGCGCCCTTC. It translates to CSARDTGHKDFAPF.

This clonotype was counted between two and nine times. The CDR3 DNA follows: TGCAGTGCTATGGGGGTACAGGGCTACGAGCAGTACTTC. The encoded protein is CSAMGVQGYEQYF. The V call is TRBV20-1, the J call TRBJ2-7, with a tentative D call TRBD1 (6 bases). Germline V gene data show CDR1 as DFQATT and CDR2 as SNEGSKA (reference sequence). The CDR3 covers 13 residues. Trimming removed 4 bases from V and 3 bases from J, with 13 bases in between.

This chain links TRBV5-1 with TRBJ2-1, with 10 bases fitting TRBD2. The J segment lost 2 bases and the V segment lost 7 bases, leaving 12 bases of the junction unmatched. CDR1 is SGHRS and CDR2 is YFSETQ in the germline V gene. CDR3 length equals 17 residues. This CDR3 is CASGRAERGGPYNEQFF. Here the CDR3 DNA reads TGCGCCAGCGGCAGGGCGGAGCGGGGGGGACCCTACAATGAGCAGTTCTTC.

V is TRBV20-1 and J is TRBJ1-4, with a weak D call TRBD1 (5 bases). The CDR3 consists of 15 residues. Germline V CDR1 and CDR2: DFQATT, SNEGSKA (reference sequence). V shed 0 bases and J shed 4 bases, with 12 bases lying between them. CDR3 nucleotide sequence: TGCAGTGCTAGAGATACCGGGGGATATAATGAAAAACTGTTTTTT. Translated, it gives CSARDTGGYNEKLFF.

The chain combines TRBV18 with TRBJ2-1; the D is unclear. V lost 0 bases, J lost 0 bases, and 12 bases lay in between. Germline V CDR1 and CDR2: KGHSH, LQKENI. The CDR3 contains 17 residues. CDR3 sequence reads: CASSPPNYISSYNEQFF. As DNA, the CDR3 is TGTGCCAGCTCACCACCGAATTACATAAGCTCCTACAATGAGCAGTTCTTC.

This clonotype was observed many times. The gene calls are TRBV3-1 and TRBJ2-1, with 9 bases matching TRBD2. The V gene's germline CDR1 is LGHDT and CDR2 YNNKEL (reference sequence). This CDR3 has 14 amino acids. V trimming: 1 base; J trimming: 9 bases; junction bases outside the gene matches: 4. The DNA of the CDR3 is TGTGCCAGCAGCCAAGGACTAGCGGAGAGTGAGCAGTTCTTC. Its protein is CASSQGLAESEQFF.

The genes are TRBV7-9 and TRBJ2-6, with 10 bases that match TRBD1. V lost 5 bases and J lost 2; bases outside the gene matches: 12. Germline loops: CDR1 SEHNR, CDR2 FQNEAQ (reference sequence). CDR3 length: 19 residues. CDR3 loop: CASSPGYRDRGPGANVLTF. The CDR3 bases are TGTGCCAGCAGCCCTGGGTACCGGGACAGGGGACCTGGGGCCAACGTCCTGACTTTC.

This clonotype was observed a few times. V and J are TRBV7-6 and TRBJ2-3, with D hard to call. CDR1 SGHVS and CDR2 FNYEAQ come from the germline V gene. Trimming shortened V by 0 bases and J by 5 bases, and 18 bases separated the two germline ends. CDR3 length: 17 residues. The CDR3 reads CASSLASIGLLRDTQYF. The CDR3 bases are TGTGCCAGCAGCTTAGCTTCGATCGGTTTGTTGCGAGATACGCAGTATTTT.

In its sample, this clonotype was seen many times. V usage is TRBV5-1 and J usage is TRBJ2-3; D may match TRBD1 or TRBD2 (5 bases each). This CDR3 is built from 16 residues. Germline assignment: CDR1 SGHRS and CDR2 YFSETQ. V was cut by 3 bases and J by 8 bases, with 22 bases left in between. The CDR3 coding sequence is TGCGCCAGCAGCTCAACCGGGATTTCGTTTGGGGGTACGCAGTATTTT. Translated: CASSSTGISFGGTQYF.

This clonotype was picked up a small number of times. V is TRBV30 and J is TRBJ2-5, with D perhaps TRBD2 (6 bases). Per germline, CDR1 GTSNPN and CDR2 SVGIG (reference sequence). Trimming stripped 0 bases from V and 0 bases from J, with 11 bases between. The CDR3 contains 15 residues. In nucleotides, the CDR3 is TGTGCCTGGAGTGTCAGGGACTGGTACCAAGAGACCCAGTACTTC. Translated: CAWSVRDWYQETQYF.

This clonotype was counted ten times or more. The V gene is TRBV9, the J gene TRBJ2-7; 11 bases match TRBD1. Germline CDR1 and CDR2: SGDLS and YYNGEE. CDR3 length equals 14 residues. The trim removed 1 base at V and 6 bases at J, leaving 3 bases unmatched. The CDR3, as DNA: TGTGCCAGCAGCGTACTGGACAGGGGGCCCGAGCAGTACTTC. Translation: CASSVLDRGPEQYF.

A remark on this clonotype: A single base separates this from a much larger clone, so it may be a read error. This chain links TRBV10-3 with TRBJ1-1; D is possibly TRBD1 (5 bases). Germline V gene sequence: CDR1 ENHRY, CDR2 SYGVKD. There are 13 residues in the CDR3. In DNA form, the CDR3 reads TGTGCCATCAGTGAGGGGGGAGGCACTGAAGCTCTCTTT. Translating gives CAISEGGGTEALF.

This clonotype was counted between two and nine times. A much larger clonotype is one base distant, so this may be a read error. The chain uses TRBV2 and TRBJ2-3; D gene uncertain. This CDR3 region has 18 residues. The germline V gene has CDR1 SNHLY and CDR2 FYNNEI. The CDR3 DNA follows: TGTGCCAGCAAGTTTCGGTCCTCCCTACTTTCCAGCACAGATACGCGGTATTTT. Protein sequence: CASKFRSSLLSSTDTRYF.

This clonotype has a handful of counts. The chain employs TRBV6-2 or TRBV6-3 and TRBJ2-3, with TRBD1 identical over 9 bases. Germline CDR1 and CDR2: MNHEY and SVGEGT. V was pared by 6 bases and J by 4 bases, with 11 bases of the junction left unmatched. CDR3 length: 16 amino acids. The CDR3 nucleotides read TGTGCCAGCAGACGGTGGACAGGGGAAGGCGCAGATACGCAGTATTTT. It specifies CASRRWTGEGADTQYF.

This clonotype was picked up a small number of times. This may come from a read error, since a much larger clone is one base off. V usage is TRBV11-3 and J usage is TRBJ2-2; 10 nucleotides match TRBD1. This CDR3 spans 15 amino acids. Looked up from germline, CDR1 is SGHNT and CDR2 is YENEEA. The CDR3 here is CASSFVTGGIGEPFF. Here the CDR3 DNA reads TGTGCCAGCAGCTTCGTGACAGGGGGCATCGGGGAGCCGTTTTTT.

The rearrangement links TRBV6-2 or TRBV6-3 to TRBJ1-2; D unresolved. With 0 bases removed from V and 7 bases from J, the gap between germline ends came to 18 bases. Germline V gene sequence: CDR1 MNHEY, CDR2 SVGEGT. The CDR3 spans 16 residues. The CDR3 region is CASSYSIAADWVGYTF. The DNA of the CDR3 is TGTGCCAGCAGTTACTCGATCGCGGCCGATTGGGTTGGCTACACCTTC.

V gene TRBV2 combines with J gene TRBJ1-5; 7 bases agree with TRBD1. Germline CDR1 and CDR2: SNHLY and FYNNEI. Unmatched junction bases numbered 8, after V lost 7 bases and J lost 5 bases. The CDR3 sequence is 14 residues long. CDR3 coding DNA: TGTGCCAGCAAGTCTGACAGGGCGGATCAGCCCCAGCATTTT. Its translation is CASKSDRADQPQHF.

In this sample, this clonotype turned up a few times. J is TRBJ2-2 and V is TRBV5-1, with D hard to call. The germline V gene has CDR1 SGHRS and CDR2 YFSETQ. V shed 2 bases and J shed 4 bases, with 12 bases lying between them. The CDR3 contains 15 residues. CDR3 sequence (DNA): TGCGCCAGCAGCTTTCGTGGGCAATCCACCGGGGAGCTGTTTTTT. Translating it yields CASSFRGQSTGELFF.

The gene calls are TRBV5-1 and TRBJ2-2; D remains unclear. The germline V gene encodes CDR1 SGHRS and CDR2 YFSETQ. CDR3 length: 15 amino acids. Between the trimmed V and J ends, which lost 0 bases and 3 bases, there was a span of 9 bases. CDR3 sequence: CASSLDGWDTGELFF. DNA of the CDR3: TGCGCCAGCAGCTTGGACGGTTGGGACACCGGGGAGCTGTTTTTT.

This chain links TRBV11-3 with TRBJ2-1; possibly TRBD2 for D (6 bases). From germline, CDR1 is SGHNT and CDR2 YENEEA. The germline V and J ends were trimmed by 5 bases and 8 bases, with 16 bases remaining between them. This CDR3 region has 14 residues. The CDR3 protein is CASSPRLVVHEQFF. DNA for the CDR3: TGTGCCAGCAGCCCCCGACTAGTTGTACATGAGCAGTTCTTC.

This clonotype was seen ten or more times. The chain has TRBV12-3 or TRBV12-4 and TRBJ2-5; possible D gene TRBD1, 6 bases. CDR3 size: 14 residues. V lost 6 bases and J 5 bases, leaving 16 bases between the germline ends. CDR3 in DNA: TGTGCCAGCAGCGACCGGGACACTCTCGAGACCCAGTACTTC. Protein: CASSDRDTLETQYF.

This clonotype has only a few counts. The chain joins TRBV5-6 to TRBJ2-7; TRBD1 agrees at 11 bases. Germline V gene sequence: CDR1 SGHDT, CDR2 YYEEEE. V shed 3 bases, J shed 5 bases, and the junction held 10 bases outside the gene matches. This CDR3 contains 16 residues. The CDR3 region is CASSSWTGGKFHEQYF. The CDR3, as DNA: TGTGCCAGCAGCTCCTGGACAGGGGGCAAATTCCACGAGCAGTACTTC.

This clonotype was counted ten times or more. This chain connects TRBV18 to TRBJ2-3; D not resolved. The V end lost 4 bases, the J end lost 4 bases, and 18 bases lay between the germline ends. The CDR3 extends over 16 amino acids. Germline V gene sequence: CDR1 KGHSH, CDR2 LQKENI. DNA for the CDR3: TGTGCCAGCTCACTGGGTGTTAGTTCTCCCTCAGATACGCAGTATTTT. It encodes CASSLGVSSPSDTQYF.

The gene calls are TRBV6-1 and TRBJ2-2, with D perhaps TRBD2 (6 bases). Germline lookup yields CDR1 MNHNS and CDR2 SASEGT. V dropped 8 bases and J dropped 6 bases, with 31 bases sitting between them. This CDR3 region has 19 residues. CDR3 in DNA: TGTGCCAGCCGGCGGACCTCCGGGGGTCAAGCCCTTAGGGCCGGGGAGCTGTTTTTT. As protein: CASRRTSGGQALRAGELFF.

This clonotype was seen many times. The gene calls are TRBV20-1 and TRBJ2-3, with TRBD1 matching over 10 bases. Germline assignment: CDR1 DFQATT and CDR2 SNEGSKA (reference sequence). The CDR3 contains 17 residues. V lost 6 bases, J lost 1 base, and 13 bases stayed unmatched. DNA for the CDR3: TGCAGTGCAGAATCCTTCGTGGACAGGGGGGGCACAGATACGCAGTATTTT. Translating gives CSAESFVDRGGTDTQYF.

The V gene is TRBV27, the J gene TRBJ2-6; the D is unclear. V lost 2 bases and J lost 0, with 14 bases in between. CDR1 MNHEY and CDR2 SMNVEV come from the germline V gene (reference sequence). CDR3 length equals 18 residues. The CDR3 is CASSLRQDLISGANVLTF. CDR3 bases: TGTGCCAGCAGTTTACGGCAGGACCTTATCTCTGGGGCCAACGTCCTGACTTTC.